Here is one TCR beta chain with its context. Its cognate antigen is unknown. The treatment here: roughly 10-day PBMC culture with coronavirus spike peptide pools or control peptides (ViraFEST assay). The data originate from a study of vaccination and CD4 T cells after COVID-19. V trimming: 5 bases; J trimming: 5 bases; junction bases outside the gene matches: 11. Germline CDR1 reads MNHNS; CDR2 reads SASEGT. This CDR3 region has 15 residues. Sequencing of the DNA from cultured CD4+ T cells was carried out with the Oncomine TCR Beta short-read assay. TCRdb recomputed calls from the PCR reads with MiXCR, one row per CDR3 protein. The table records about 3,100 distinct CDR3 sequences, about 20% of them present only once.

The origin of this receptor is a human donor who had recovered from COVID-19. The chain employs TRBV6-1 and TRBJ1-2, with 7 positions matching TRBD1. Sequences were obtained from CD4+ T cells from blood, cultured in vitro. CDR3 in DNA: TGTGCCAGCAGTAACCGACAGGGTTTAGGGTATGGCTACACCTTC. Amino acids: CASSNRQGLGYGYTF.